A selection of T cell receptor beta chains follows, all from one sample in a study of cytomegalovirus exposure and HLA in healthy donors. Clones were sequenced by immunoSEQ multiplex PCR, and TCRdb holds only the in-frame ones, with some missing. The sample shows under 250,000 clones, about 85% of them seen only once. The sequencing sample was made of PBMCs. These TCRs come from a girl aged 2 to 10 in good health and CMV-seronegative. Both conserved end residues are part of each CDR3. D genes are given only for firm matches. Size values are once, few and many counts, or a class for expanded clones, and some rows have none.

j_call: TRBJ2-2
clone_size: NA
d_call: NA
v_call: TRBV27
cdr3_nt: TGTGCCAGCAGTCCGCCCCGCGGACTTAGGGGGGAGCTGTTTTTT
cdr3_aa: CASSPPRGLRGELFF

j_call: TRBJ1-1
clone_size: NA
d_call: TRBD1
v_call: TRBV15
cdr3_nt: TGTGCCACCACTCAGTACCGGGACAGGTCCCCTGAAGCTTTCTTT
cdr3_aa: CATTQYRDRSPEAFF

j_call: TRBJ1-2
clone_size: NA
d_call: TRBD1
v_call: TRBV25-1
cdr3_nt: TGTGCCAGCAGTGAGTCGACAGGGCCCCGTAGTGGCTACACCTTC
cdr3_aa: CASSESTGPRSGYTF

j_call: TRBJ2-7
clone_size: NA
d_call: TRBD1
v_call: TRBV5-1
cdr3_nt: TGCGCCAGCAGCTTGGTGACAGGGGCGGGCGAGCAGTACTTC
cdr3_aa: CASSLVTGAGEQYF

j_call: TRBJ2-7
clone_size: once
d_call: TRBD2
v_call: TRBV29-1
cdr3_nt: TGCAGCGTTGCATTAGGGACTAGCGGTTCCTACGAGCAGTACTTC
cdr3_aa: CSVALGTSGSYEQYF

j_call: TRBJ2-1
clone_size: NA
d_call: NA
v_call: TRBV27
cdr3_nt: TGTGCCAGCAGTTTTCCCTATCACAATGAGCAGTTCTTC
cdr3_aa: CASSFPYHNEQFF

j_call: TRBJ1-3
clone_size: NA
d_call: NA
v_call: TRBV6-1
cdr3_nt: TGTGCCAGCAGTGGACACTCTGGAAACACCATATATTTT
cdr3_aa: CASSGHSGNTIYF

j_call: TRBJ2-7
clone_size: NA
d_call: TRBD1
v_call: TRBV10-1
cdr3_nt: TGCGCCAGCATCGCAGTCTCACAGGGGGCCCACGAGCAGTACTTC
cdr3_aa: CASIAVSQGAHEQYF

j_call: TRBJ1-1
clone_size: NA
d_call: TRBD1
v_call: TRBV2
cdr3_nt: TGTGCCAGCAGACGTGGACAGGGGGGGAAAGCTTTCTTT
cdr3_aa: CASRRGQGGKAFF

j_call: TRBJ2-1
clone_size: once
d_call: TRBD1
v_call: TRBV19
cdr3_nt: TGTGCCAGTAGTATGGCAGGGGGCAGCCGGTTGGGAGAGCAGTTCTTC
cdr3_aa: CASSMAGGSRLGEQFF

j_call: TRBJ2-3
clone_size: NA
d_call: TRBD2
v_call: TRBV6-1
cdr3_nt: TGTGCCAGCAGTAGACTAGCGGGGGGCACAGATACGCAGTATTTT
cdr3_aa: CASSRLAGGTDTQYF

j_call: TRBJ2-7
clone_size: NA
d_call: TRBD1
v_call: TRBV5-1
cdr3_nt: TGCGCCAGCAGCTTGGGACAGGGGAACTACGAGCAGTACTTC
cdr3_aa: CASSLGQGNYEQYF

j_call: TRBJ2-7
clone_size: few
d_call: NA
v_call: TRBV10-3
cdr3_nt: TGTGCCATCAGTGAGTCGCCTTCCAGGCCCCGCGAGCAGTACTTC
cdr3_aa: CAISESPSRPREQYF

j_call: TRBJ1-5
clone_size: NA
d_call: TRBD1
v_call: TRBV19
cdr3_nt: TGTGCCAGTAGTTTCCCGGGACAGGGGTTGGGGTTCGGCAATCAGCCCCAGCATTTT
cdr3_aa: CASSFPGQGLGFGNQPQHF

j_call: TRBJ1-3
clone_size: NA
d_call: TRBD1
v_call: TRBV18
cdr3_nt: TGTGCCAGCTCACGCGACAGGGGCGAAGGGGGAAACACCATATATTTT
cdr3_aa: CASSRDRGEGGNTIYF

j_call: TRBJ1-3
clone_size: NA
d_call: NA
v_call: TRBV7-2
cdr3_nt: TGTGCCAGCAGGCCGGGGGGATCTGGAAACACCATATATTTT
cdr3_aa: CASRPGGSGNTIYF

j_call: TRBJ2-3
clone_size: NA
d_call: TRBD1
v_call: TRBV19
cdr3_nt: TGTGCCAGTCGTGTAGGGACAGGGATTATCCCAGATACGCAGTATTTT
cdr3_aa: CASRVGTGIIPDTQYF

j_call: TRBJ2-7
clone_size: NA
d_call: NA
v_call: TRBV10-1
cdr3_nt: TGCGCCAGCAGTGAGTGGAGGGAAAGGGACGAGCAGTACTTC
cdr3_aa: CASSEWRERDEQYF

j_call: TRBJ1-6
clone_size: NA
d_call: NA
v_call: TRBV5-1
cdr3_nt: TGCGCCAGCAGCTTGGAGCGGCAGGGAGGTTCACCCCTCCACTTT
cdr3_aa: CASSLERQGGSPLHF

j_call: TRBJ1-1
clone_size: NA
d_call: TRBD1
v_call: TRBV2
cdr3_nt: TGTGCCAGCAGTGATAGACAGGGGGCGAACACTGAAGCTTTCTTT
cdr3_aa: CASSDRQGANTEAFF

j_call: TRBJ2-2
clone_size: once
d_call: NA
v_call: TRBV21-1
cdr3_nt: TGTGCCAGCTTGGAGGAGCAGAACACCGGGGAGCTGTTTTTT
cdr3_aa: CASLEEQNTGELFF

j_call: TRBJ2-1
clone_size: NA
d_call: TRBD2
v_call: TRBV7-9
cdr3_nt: TGTGCCAGCAGCTTCCTCCCTAGCGGGAGAGGCGATGAGCAGTTCTTC
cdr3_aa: CASSFLPSGRGDEQFF

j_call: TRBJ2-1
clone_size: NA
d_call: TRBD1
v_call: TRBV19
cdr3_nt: TGTGCCAGTAGTTCTCCGGGACAGGGGAGGGGGGAGCAGTTCTTC
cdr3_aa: CASSSPGQGRGEQFF

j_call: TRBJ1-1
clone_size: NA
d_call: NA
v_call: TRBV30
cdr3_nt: TGTGCCTTCTACAGGGTTTGGGTTGTGGCTTTCTTT
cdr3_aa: CAFYRVWVVAFF

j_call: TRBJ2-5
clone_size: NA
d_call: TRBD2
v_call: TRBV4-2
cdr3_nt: TGTGCCAGCAGCCAAACGACTAGCGGGGGGGGTCAAGAGACCCAGTACTTC
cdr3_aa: CASSQTTSGGGQETQYF

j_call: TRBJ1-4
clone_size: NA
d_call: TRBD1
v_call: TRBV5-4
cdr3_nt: TGTGCCAGCAGCTCCGCCGGGACAGCTAATGAAAAACTGTTTTTT
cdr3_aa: CASSSAGTANEKLFF

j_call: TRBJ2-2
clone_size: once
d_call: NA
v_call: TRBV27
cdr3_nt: TGTGCCAGCACACAACAGCTGAACACCGGGGAGCTGTTTTTT
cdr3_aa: CASTQQLNTGELFF

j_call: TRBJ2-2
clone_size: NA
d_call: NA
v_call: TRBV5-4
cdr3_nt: TGTGCCAGCAACCAACAGGACAACACCGGGGAGCTGTTTTTT
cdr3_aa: CASNQQDNTGELFF

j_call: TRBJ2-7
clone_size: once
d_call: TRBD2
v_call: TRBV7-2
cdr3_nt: TGTGCCAGCAGCTTAGATGGCGGGAGGGCGGAAGAGCAGTACTTC
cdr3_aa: CASSLDGGRAEEQYF

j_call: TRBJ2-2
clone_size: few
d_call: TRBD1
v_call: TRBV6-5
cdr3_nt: TGTGCCAGCAGACTGACAGGGGGCGGGTCCGGGGAGCTGTTTTTT
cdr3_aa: CASRLTGGGSGELFF

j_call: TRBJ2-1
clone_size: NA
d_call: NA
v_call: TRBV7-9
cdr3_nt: TGTGCCAGCAGCCGTCAGTCGGACTACCTATACAATGAGCAGTTCTTC
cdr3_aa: CASSRQSDYLYNEQFF

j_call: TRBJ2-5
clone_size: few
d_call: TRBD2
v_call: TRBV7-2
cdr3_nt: TGTGCCAGCAGCTCGGGACTAGCGGGGAGGGAGACCCAGTACTTC
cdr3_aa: CASSSGLAGRETQYF

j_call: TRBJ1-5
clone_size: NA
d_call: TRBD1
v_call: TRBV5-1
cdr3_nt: TGCGCCAGCAGCTTAACAGGGGGCTTGCAGCCCCAGCATTTT
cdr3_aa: CASSLTGGLQPQHF

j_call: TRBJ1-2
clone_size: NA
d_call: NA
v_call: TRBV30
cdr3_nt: TGTGCCTGGAGTGTATGGCGCGAGGGCCAAGTAAGCTACACCTTC
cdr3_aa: CAWSVWREGQVSYTF

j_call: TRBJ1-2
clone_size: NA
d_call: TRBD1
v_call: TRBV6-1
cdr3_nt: TGTGCCAGCGGTGAAACGGACAGGCGTGGCTACACCTTC
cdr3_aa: CASGETDRRGYTF

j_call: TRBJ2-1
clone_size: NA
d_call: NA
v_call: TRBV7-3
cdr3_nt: TGTGCCAGCAGCTTAACCGGGACCTACAATGAGCAGTTCTTC
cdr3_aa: CASSLTGTYNEQFF